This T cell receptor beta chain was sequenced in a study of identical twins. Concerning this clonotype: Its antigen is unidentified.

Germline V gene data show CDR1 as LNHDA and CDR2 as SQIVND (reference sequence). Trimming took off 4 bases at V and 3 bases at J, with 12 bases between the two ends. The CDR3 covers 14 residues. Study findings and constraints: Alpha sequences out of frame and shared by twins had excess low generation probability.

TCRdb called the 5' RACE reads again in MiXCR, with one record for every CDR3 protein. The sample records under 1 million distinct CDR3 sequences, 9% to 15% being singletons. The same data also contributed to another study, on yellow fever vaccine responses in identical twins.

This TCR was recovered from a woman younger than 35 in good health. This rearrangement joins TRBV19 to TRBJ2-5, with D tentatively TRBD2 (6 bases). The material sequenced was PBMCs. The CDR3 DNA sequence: TGTGCCAGTAGTAGAACACTAGCAGAAGAGACCCAGTACTTC. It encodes CASSRTLAEETQYF.